Listed here are 9 T cell receptor beta chains from one sample, sequenced in a study of brain T cells in children with intractable seizures. Documented time point: blood from clinic visit 5 months post-surgery; TSC patient then seizure free. Generated by immunoSEQ multiplex PCR, the TCRdb table keeps only in-frame clones and is missing some. The data show 300,000 to 400,000 clones, with 85% to 95% seen just once and around 6% held by the top ten. The sample here was peripheral blood, taken roughly 5 months after surgery. These receptors all come from a boy under two years old with tuberous sclerosis and intractable seizures.

The chain combines TRBV27 with TRBJ2-7; the D gene is possibly TRBD2 (6 bases). Trimming removed 1 base at V and 0 bases at J, with 7 bases between. Germline V lookup: CDR1 MNHEY, CDR2 SMNVEV (reference sequence). The CDR3 loop spans 14 amino acids. CDR3 sequence: CASSLLGGSYEQYF. The CDR3 nucleotides are TGTGCCAGCAGTTTATTGGGAGGCTCCTACGAGCAGTACTTC.

The chain links TRBV5-1 to TRBJ1-6; D remains ambiguous. Between the trimmed V and J ends, which lost 4 bases and 9 bases, there was a span of 17 bases. The CDR3 is made up of 15 amino acids. Per germline, CDR1 SGHRS and CDR2 YFSETQ. Here the CDR3 reads CASSPGTKDTSPLHF. The CDR3 region has the DNA TGCGCCAGCAGCCCCGGAACGAAGGATACTTCACCCCTCCACTTT.

In nucleotides, the CDR3 is TGTGCCTGGAGTCCATATCGAGGGGGACCGACTAATGAAAAACTGTTTTTT. Amino acids: CAWSPYRGGPTNEKLFF. This sequence joins TRBV30 and TRBJ1-4; TRBD1 might be the D (6 bases). The CDR3 is 17 amino acids. Trimming shortened V by 2 bases and J by 2 bases, and 18 bases separated the two germline ends. Germline assignment: CDR1 GTSNPN and CDR2 SVGIG (reference sequence).

This chain connects TRBV7-9 to TRBJ2-7; possible D gene TRBD2, 5 bases. Trimming removed 2 bases from V and 3 bases from J, with 11 bases in between. Germline CDR1 and CDR2: SEHNR and FQNEAQ (reference sequence). The CDR3 covers 14 residues. CDR3 bases: TGTGCCAGCAGCTTATCGGGGAGAGGCTACGAGCAGTACTTC. Its translation: CASSLSGRGYEQYF.

The chain has TRBV5-1 and TRBJ2-3; D may be TRBD1 or TRBD2 (5 bases each). Per the germline V gene, CDR1 is SGHRS and CDR2 is YFSETQ. The V gene lost 4 bases and the J gene lost 5 bases, with 17 bases spanning the gap. The CDR3 covers 15 residues. The CDR3: CASSPLARRGDTQYF. The CDR3 DNA reads TGCGCCAGCAGCCCTTTAGCGAGAAGGGGAGATACGCAGTATTTT.

The chain carries TRBV7-3 and TRBJ2-1; D assignment may be TRBD1 or TRBD2 (5 bases each). Between the trimmed V and J ends, which lost 6 bases and 1 base, there was a span of 25 bases. Germline CDR1 is SGHTA and CDR2 is FQGTGA. The CDR3 loop spans 19 amino acids. CDR3 residues: CASRLPPRERPTSYNEQFF. CDR3 in DNA: TGTGCCAGCAGGTTACCGCCCAGGGAGCGGCCCACTTCCTACAATGAGCAGTTCTTC.

The chain employs TRBV4-2 and TRBJ2-3; TRBD1 or TRBD2 may be the D gene (5 bases each). The length of the CDR3 is 18 residues. Germline assignment: CDR1 LGHNA and CDR2 YNFKEQ. Deletions cut 3 bases from V and 2 bases from J, with 21 bases between. The CDR3 DNA reads TGTGCCAGCAGCCATAAGGTTGAGGCGGGTGGGGCCACAGATACGCAGTATTTT. Translated: CASSHKVEAGGATDTQYF.

This sequence joins TRBV3-1 (or the pseudogene TRBV3-2) and TRBJ2-7, with D hard to call. CDR1 and CDR2 (germline): LGHDT, YNNKEL (reference sequence). Trimming took 3 bases from V and 0 from J, leaving 9 bases between them. The CDR3 spans 14 residues. The CDR3, as DNA: TGTGCCAGCAGCCAGAGCTTCGCCTCCTACGAGCAGTACTTC. It codes for CASSQSFASYEQYF.

The V and J genes are TRBV30 and TRBJ2-7; the D gene is possibly TRBD1 (6 bases). Per germline, CDR1 GTSNPN and CDR2 SVGIG (reference sequence). Trimming left V 4 bases short and J 4 bases short, with 17 bases between. CDR3 length equals 14 residues. The CDR3 here is CAWKSDRFPYEQYF. The CDR3 region has the DNA TGTGCCTGGAAATCTGACAGGTTTCCTTACGAGCAGTACTTC.